This is a list of T cell receptor beta chains from one sample in a study of human T cells and chemical hapten exposure. TCRdb used MiXCR to reprocess the RACE reads, holding one entry per CDR3 protein. Among approximately 84,000 distinct CDR3 sequences listed, roughly 8.6% were seen once. The sample consisted of whole blood. The receptors stem from a male donor in good health. Some clones in this sample may be carry-over from other donors' samples. Both conserved end residues are part of each CDR3. The D gene is left open where the match is weak. Not all rows give a size; the values are once, few, many and, for expanded clones, a class.

TRBD1,TRBV6-5,NA,TRBJ2-7,TGTGCCAGCAGCCTGGGACAGGCCAGCGGGCAGTACTTC,CASSLGQASGQYF
NA,TRBV6-2/TRBV6-3,NA,TRBJ1-1,TGTGCCAGCGGTCTAGAGGTTGGTGAAGCTTTCTTT,CASGLEVGEAFF
NA,TRBV3-1,few,TRBJ1-1,TGTGCCAGCACCAAGGCCCACCCGGACACTGAAGCTTTCTTT,CASTKAHPDTEAFF
TRBD1,TRBV25-1,many,TRBJ2-7,TGTGCCAGCACCCGAGGACAGGGAGGTTTAGGGTACGAGCAGTACTTC,CASTRGQGGLGYEQYF
NA,TRBV28,NA,TRBJ1-5,TGTGCCAGCTCCAGCCAGAGACTGGGAGCTCAGCCCCAGCATTTT,CASSSQRLGAQPQHF
NA,TRBV29-1,many,TRBJ2-5,TGCAGCGTTGAAACAGGGATGGGACAAGAGACCCAGTACTTC,CSVETGMGQETQYF
NA,TRBV29-1,many,TRBJ2-4,TGCAGCGTTGGGGGATATGAAAACATTCAGTACTTC,CSVGGYENIQYF
NA,TRBV25-1,NA,TRBJ1-4,TGTGCCAGCAGTGAAATAAAAGGGCCTTATGAAAAACTGTTTTTT,CASSEIKGPYEKLFF
TRBD1,TRBV5-1,NA,TRBJ1-1,TGCGCCAGCAGCTGGGGGGACAGACGAATGAACACTGAAGCTTTCTTT,CASSWGDRRMNTEAFF
TRBD1,TRBV6-5,many,TRBJ1-2,TGTGCCAGCAGTTACTCTAGGACAGGGGGAGGCTACACCTTC,CASSYSRTGGGYTF
NA,TRBV12-3/TRBV12-4,few,TRBJ2-5,TGTGCCAGCAGTTTCGCCAGGGAAGAGACCCAGTACTTC,CASSFAREETQYF
TRBD1,TRBV5-1,many,TRBJ1-1,TGCGCCAGCAGCCGACAGGGGACGAACACTGAAGCTTTCTTT,CASSRQGTNTEAFF
TRBD1,TRBV5-1,many,TRBJ2-1,TGCGCCAGCAGCCAGAGGGGGCCCTCTGACAATGAGCAGTTCTTC,CASSQRGPSDNEQFF
TRBD1,TRBV9,many,TRBJ1-2,TGTGCCAGCAGCGTAGGCGGCAGGGGGGTCTATGGCTACACCTTC,CASSVGGRGVYGYTF
NA,TRBV2,few,TRBJ1-2,TGTGCCAGCAGTGAACAGGGGAACTATGGCTACACCTTC,CASSEQGNYGYTF
TRBD1,TRBV10-3,few,TRBJ2-7,TGTGCCATCAGTGATACAGGGGGGTACGAGCAGTACTTC,CAISDTGGYEQYF
NA,TRBV7-9,many,TRBJ2-7,TGTGCCAGCAGCCCGGCAGGGAGCTACGAGCAGTACTTC,CASSPAGSYEQYF
NA,TRBV4-2,many,TRBJ1-3,TGTGCCAGCAGCCAAGAAATCCGAGGACGGTTAATAAACACCATATATTTT,CASSQEIRGRLINTIYF
NA,TRBV7-9,few,TRBJ2-3,TGTGCCAGCAGCCCGGACGCCAGCACAGATACGCAGTATTTT,CASSPDASTDTQYF
NA,TRBV7-9,NA,TRBJ2-5,TGTGCCAGCAGCTCCCGGACTCAACAAGAGACCCAGTACTTC,CASSSRTQQETQYF
NA,TRBV12-3/TRBV12-4,many,TRBJ1-5,TGTGCCAGCAGTTTAGCGCAGGGAGTCAATCAGCCCCAGCATTTT,CASSLAQGVNQPQHF
TRBD1,TRBV5-1,few,TRBJ1-3,TGCGCCAGCAGCGCCGGGACAGGAGTCTCTGGAAACACCATATATTTT,CASSAGTGVSGNTIYF
TRBD1,TRBV6-5,many,TRBJ1-5,TGTGCCAGCAGTACAGACAGGGGCAATCAGCCCCAGCATTTT,CASSTDRGNQPQHF